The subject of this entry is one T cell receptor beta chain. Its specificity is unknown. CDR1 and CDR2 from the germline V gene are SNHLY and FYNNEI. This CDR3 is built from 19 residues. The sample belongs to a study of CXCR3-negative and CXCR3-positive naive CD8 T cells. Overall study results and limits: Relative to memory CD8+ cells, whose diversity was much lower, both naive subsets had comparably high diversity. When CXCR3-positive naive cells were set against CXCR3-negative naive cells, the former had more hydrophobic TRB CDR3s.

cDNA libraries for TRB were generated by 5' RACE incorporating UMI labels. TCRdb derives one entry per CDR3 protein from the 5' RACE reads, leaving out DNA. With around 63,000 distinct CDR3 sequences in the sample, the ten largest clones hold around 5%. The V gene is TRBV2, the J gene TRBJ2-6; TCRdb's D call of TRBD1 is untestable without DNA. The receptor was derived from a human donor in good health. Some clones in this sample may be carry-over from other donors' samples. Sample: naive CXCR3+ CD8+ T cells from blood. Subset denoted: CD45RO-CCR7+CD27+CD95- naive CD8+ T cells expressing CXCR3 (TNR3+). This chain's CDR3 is CASKGGPGRGSAGANVLTF.